One and the same sample provided the 7 T cell receptor beta chains below, sequenced in a study of CD8+CD57+ T cells in acquired aplastic anemia. It was genomic DNA that served as the template for profiling TCR beta VDJ and CDR3. TCRdb passed the reads through MiXCR, listing each CDR3 protein once. The sample lists 210,000 or so distinct CDR3 sequences; approximately 51% were seen once. An expansion of CD8+CD57+ cells by flow cytometry had been shown in patients chosen for sequencing. The source material was sorted CD4+, CD8+, or CD8+CD57+ T cells (not recorded which) from PBMCs. Source of these receptors: a human donor with aplastic anemia.

This clonotype was observed at least ten times. The chain combines TRBV9 with TRBJ1-1; TRBD1 might be the D (6 bases). Germline CDR1 reads SGDLS; CDR2 reads YYNGEE. There are 13 residues in the CDR3. Trimming removed 4 bases at V and 2 bases at J, with 9 bases between. Here the CDR3 DNA reads TGTGCCAGCAGCTCGGGACAAAACACTGAAGCTTTCTTT. Encoded protein: CASSSGQNTEAFF.

This clonotype has at least ten counts. This chain connects TRBV6-1 to TRBJ2-1; 8 nucleotides agree with TRBD2. With 5 bases clipped from V and 4 bases from J, the junction kept 7 bases outside the gene matches. Looked up from germline, CDR1 is MNHNS and CDR2 is SASEGT. This CDR3 spans 15 amino acids. The CDR3 coding sequence is TGTGCCAGCAGTCTCGGGACTAGAGGGTACAATGAGCAGTTCTTC. Residues: CASSLGTRGYNEQFF.

This clonotype was observed at least ten times. This chain joins TRBV2 and TRBJ1-6; 7 bases are a match to TRBD1. The CDR3 runs 16 residues. J was trimmed by 10 bases and V by 3 bases; bases with no gene match: 12. Germline values: CDR1 SNHLY, CDR2 FYNNEI. The CDR3 DNA reads as TGTGCCAGCAGTGACCGGACAGGACTCCCTGGGTCACCCCTCCACTTT. Encoded protein: CASSDRTGLPGSPLHF.

Ten or more counts support this clonotype. CDR3 nucleotides: TGCAGTGCTAGCCCACAGGGATATGGCTACACCTTC. Translated: CSASPQGYGYTF. The rearrangement uses TRBV20-1 and TRBJ1-2, with a possible D match to TRBD1 (6 bases). CDR3 length: 12 amino acids. The V gene lost 3 bases and the J gene lost 5 bases, with 10 bases spanning the gap. The germline V gene has CDR1 DFQATT and CDR2 SNEGSKA (reference sequence).

The chain joins TRBV10-2 to TRBJ1-6; D might be TRBD1 (6 bases). The CDR3 totals 13 residues. Trimming took off 8 bases at V and 7 bases at J, with 12 bases between the two ends. Germline V gene data show CDR1 as WSHSY and CDR2 as SAAADI. CDR3 in DNA: TGCGCCAGCTTTGGACAGCGAAATTCACCCCTCCACTTT. Amino acids: CASFGQRNSPLHF.

This clonotype was seen a few times. Germline and junction disagree at one end, which may indicate a read error. The CDR3 spells CAGSELWGGNQPQHF. In DNA form, the CDR3 reads TGTGCCGGCAGTGAACTTTGGGGTGGCAATCAGCCCCAGCATTTT. This chain connects TRBV6-1 to TRBJ1-5; unclear D gene. CDR1 is MNHNS and CDR2 is SASEGT in the germline V gene. This CDR3 contains 15 residues.

The rearrangement uses TRBV5-1 and TRBJ2-7, with TRBD2 identical over 7 bases. CDR1 SGHRS and CDR2 YFSETQ come from the germline V gene. This CDR3 has 15 residues. J lost 0 bases, V lost 5 bases, and 8 bases had no gene match. CDR3 nucleotide sequence: TGCGCCAGCAGGCGGCTAGCGGAGAGCTCCTACGAGCAGTACTTC. This encodes CASRRLAESSYEQYF.